The 2 T cell receptor beta chains reported below all come from one sample, sequenced in a study of cytomegalovirus exposure and HLA in healthy donors. 60 Vbeta and 13 Jbeta primers were used in PCR. The repertoire was sequenced with immunoSEQ multiplex PCR; TCRdb's copy has only in-frame clones and lacks some. The sample gives 150,000 to 200,000 clones, roughly 85% of which show up once; about 14% is in the top ten. Sequencing was done on a sample of PBMCs. The receptor source for this set is a man aged 50 or older in good health and CMV-seropositive.

J is TRBJ2-5 and V is TRBV28; a weak D match, TRBD1 (5 bases). The CDR3 contains 15 residues. V was clipped by 3 bases and J by 5 bases, with 16 bases between them. The germline CDR1 and CDR2 sequences are MDHEN and SYDVKM. DNA of the CDR3: TGTGCCAGCAGTTTTAAGGGGAACTGGGTGGAGACCCAGTACTTC. This sequence encodes CASSFKGNWVETQYF.

This clone was counted a few times. V is TRBV14 and J is TRBJ1-1; D gene unclear. Trimming removed 3 bases at V and 3 bases at J, with 8 bases between. The CDR3 has 13 residues. Per the germline V gene, CDR1 is SGHDN and CDR2 is FVKESK. The CDR3 reads CASSQGLDTEAFF. The CDR3 region has the DNA TGTGCCAGCAGCCAGGGCTTGGACACTGAAGCTTTCTTT.